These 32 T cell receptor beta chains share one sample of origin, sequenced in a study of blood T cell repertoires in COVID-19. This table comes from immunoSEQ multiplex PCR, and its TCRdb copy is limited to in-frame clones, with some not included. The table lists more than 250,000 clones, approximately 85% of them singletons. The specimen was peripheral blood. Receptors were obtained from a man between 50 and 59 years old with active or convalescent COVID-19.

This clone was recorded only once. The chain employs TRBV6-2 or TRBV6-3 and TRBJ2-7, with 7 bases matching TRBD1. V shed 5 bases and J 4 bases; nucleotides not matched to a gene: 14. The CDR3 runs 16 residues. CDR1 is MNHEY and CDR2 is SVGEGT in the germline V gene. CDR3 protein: CASSRLQGPPLYEQYF. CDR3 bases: TGTGCCAGCAGTCGCTTACAGGGGCCCCCTCTTTACGAGCAGTACTTC.

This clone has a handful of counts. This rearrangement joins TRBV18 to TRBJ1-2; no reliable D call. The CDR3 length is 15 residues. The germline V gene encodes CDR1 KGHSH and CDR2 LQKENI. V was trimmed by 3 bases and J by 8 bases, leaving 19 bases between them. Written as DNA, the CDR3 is TGTGCCAGCTCACCTAAGGTTAGCGGCGGCGGGGGCTACACCTTC. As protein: CASSPKVSGGGGYTF. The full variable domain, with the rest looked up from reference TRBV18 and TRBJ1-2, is NAGVMQNPRHLVRRRGQEARLRCSPMKGHSHVYWYRQLPEEGLKFMVYLQKENIIDESGMPKERFSAEFPKEGPSILRIQQVVRGDSAAYFCASSPKVSGGGGYTFGSGTRLTVV.

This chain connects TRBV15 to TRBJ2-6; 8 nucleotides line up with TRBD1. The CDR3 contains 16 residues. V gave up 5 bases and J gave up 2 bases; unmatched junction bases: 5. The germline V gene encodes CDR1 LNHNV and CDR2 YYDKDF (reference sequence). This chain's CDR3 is CATSGKTGAGANVLTF. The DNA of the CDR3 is TGTGCCACCAGCGGAAAGACAGGGGCTGGGGCCAACGTCCTGACTTTC.

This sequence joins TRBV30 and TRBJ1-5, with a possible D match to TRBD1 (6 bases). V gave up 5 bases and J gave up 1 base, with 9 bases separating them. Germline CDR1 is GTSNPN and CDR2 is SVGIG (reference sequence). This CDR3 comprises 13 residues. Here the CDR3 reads CAWEQGSNQPQHF. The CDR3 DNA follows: TGTGCCTGGGAACAGGGAAGCAATCAGCCCCAGCATTTT.

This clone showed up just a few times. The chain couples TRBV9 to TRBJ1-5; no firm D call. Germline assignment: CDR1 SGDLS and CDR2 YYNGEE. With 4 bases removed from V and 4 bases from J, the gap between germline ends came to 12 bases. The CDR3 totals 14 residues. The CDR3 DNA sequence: TGTGCCAGCAGCAACATGGCGGAGAATCAGCCCCAGCATTTT. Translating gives CASSNMAENQPQHF.

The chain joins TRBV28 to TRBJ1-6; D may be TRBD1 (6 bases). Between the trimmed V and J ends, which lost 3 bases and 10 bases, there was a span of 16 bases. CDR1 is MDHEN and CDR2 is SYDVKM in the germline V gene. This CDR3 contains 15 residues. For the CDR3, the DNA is TGTGCCAGCAGTTTTCGCGGCAGGGGCATGTCACCCCTCCACTTT. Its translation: CASSFRGRGMSPLHF.

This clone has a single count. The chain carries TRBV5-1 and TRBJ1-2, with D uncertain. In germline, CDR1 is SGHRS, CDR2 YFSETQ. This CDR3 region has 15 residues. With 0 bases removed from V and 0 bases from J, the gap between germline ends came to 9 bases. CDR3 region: CASSLGEGTNYGYTF. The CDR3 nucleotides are TGCGCCAGCAGCTTGGGTGAGGGTACTAACTATGGCTACACCTTC. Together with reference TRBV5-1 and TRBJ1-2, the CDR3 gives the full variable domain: KAGVTQTPRYLIKTRGQQVTLSCSPISGHRSVSWYQQTPGQGLQFLFEYFSETQRNKGNFPGRFSGRQFSNSRSEMNVSTLELGDSALYLCASSLGEGTNYGYTFGSGTRLTVV.

CDR3 protein: CASSFGTSENNEQFF. The CDR3, as DNA: TGTGCCAGCAGCTTCGGGACTAGCGAGAACAATGAGCAGTTCTTC. The chain joins TRBV7-9 to TRBJ2-1, with 10 bases lining up with TRBD2. The ends lost 3 bases at V and 5 bases at J; junction bases unmatched: 4. This CDR3 is 15 amino acids long. Germline values: CDR1 SEHNR, CDR2 FQNEAQ (reference sequence).

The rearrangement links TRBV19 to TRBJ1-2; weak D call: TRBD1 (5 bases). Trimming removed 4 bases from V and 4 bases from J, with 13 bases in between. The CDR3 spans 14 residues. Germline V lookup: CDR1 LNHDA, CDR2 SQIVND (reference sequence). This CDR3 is CASSTPGSVYGYTF. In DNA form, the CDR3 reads TGTGCCAGTAGTACCCCAGGGTCGGTCTATGGCTACACCTTC.

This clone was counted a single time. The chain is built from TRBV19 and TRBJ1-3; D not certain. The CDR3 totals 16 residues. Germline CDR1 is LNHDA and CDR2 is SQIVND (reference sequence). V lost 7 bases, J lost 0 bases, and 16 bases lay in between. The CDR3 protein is CASTLSSGSSGNTIYF. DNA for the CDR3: TGTGCCAGTACTCTTTCATCAGGAAGCTCTGGAAACACCATATATTTT.

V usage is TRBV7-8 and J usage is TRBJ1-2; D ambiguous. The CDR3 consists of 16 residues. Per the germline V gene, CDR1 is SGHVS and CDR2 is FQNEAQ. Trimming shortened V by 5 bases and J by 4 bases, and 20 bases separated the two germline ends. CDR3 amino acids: CASSPGSKRAVYGYTF. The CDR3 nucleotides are TGTGCCAGCAGCCCAGGTAGTAAGAGGGCGGTCTATGGCTACACCTTC.

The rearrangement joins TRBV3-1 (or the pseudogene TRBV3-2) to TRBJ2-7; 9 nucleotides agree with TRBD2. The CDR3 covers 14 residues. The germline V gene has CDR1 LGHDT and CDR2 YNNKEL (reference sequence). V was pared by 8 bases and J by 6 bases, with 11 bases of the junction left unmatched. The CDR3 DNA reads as TGTGCCAGCTCGCCGGGACTAGCATCTAGCGAGCAGTACTTC. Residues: CASSPGLASSEQYF.

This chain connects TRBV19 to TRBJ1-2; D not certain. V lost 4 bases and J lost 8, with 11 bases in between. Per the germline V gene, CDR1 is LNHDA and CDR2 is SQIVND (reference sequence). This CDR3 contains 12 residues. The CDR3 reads CASSNRAPGYTF. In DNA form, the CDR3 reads TGTGCCAGTAGTAATAGAGCGCCCGGCTACACCTTC.

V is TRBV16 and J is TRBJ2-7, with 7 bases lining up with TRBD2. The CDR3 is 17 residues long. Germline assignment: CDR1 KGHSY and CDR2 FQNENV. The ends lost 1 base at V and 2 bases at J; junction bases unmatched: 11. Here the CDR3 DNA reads TGTGCCAGCAGCCAATTCGGGGGGAGAGGAGGAACCTACGAGCAGTACTTC. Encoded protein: CASSQFGGRGGTYEQYF. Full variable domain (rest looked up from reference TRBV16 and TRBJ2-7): GEEVAQTPKHLVRGEGQKAKLYCAPIKGHSYVFWYQQVLKNEFKFLISFQNENVFDETGMPKERFSAKCLPNSPCSLEIQATKLEDSAVYFCASSQFGGRGGTYEQYFGPGTRLTVT.

CDR3 sequence (DNA): TGCGCCAGCAGCCAAGAAGGGGCAATAGAGACCCAGTACTTC. It encodes CASSQEGAIETQYF. The gene calls are TRBV4-1 and TRBJ2-5, with D perhaps matching TRBD1 (5 bases). V was shortened by 0 bases and J by 4 bases, with 9 bases between the two germline ends. Germline V gene data show CDR1 as MGHRA and CDR2 as YSYEKL. The length of the CDR3 is 14 residues.

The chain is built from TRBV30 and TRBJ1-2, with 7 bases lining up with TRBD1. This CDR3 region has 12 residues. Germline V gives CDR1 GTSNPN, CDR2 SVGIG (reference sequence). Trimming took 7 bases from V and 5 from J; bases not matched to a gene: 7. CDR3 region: CALQGQSYGYTF. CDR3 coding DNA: TGTGCCTTACAGGGACAGTCTTATGGCTACACCTTC.

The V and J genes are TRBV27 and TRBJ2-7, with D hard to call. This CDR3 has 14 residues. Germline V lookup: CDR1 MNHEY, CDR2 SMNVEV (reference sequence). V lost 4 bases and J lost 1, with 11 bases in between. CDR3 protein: CASSSGVASYEQYF. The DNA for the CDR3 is TGTGCCAGCAGTTCTGGTGTGGCTTCCTACGAGCAGTACTTC.

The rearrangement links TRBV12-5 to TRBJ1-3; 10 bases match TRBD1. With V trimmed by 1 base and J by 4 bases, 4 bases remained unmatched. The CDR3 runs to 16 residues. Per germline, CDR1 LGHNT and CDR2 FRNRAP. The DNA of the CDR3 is TGTGCTAGTGGTTTGGGACAGGGGGCTTACGGAAACACCATATATTTT. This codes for CASGLGQGAYGNTIYF.

As DNA, the CDR3 is TGTGCCAGCAGTCCCGGGACAGGGGGTCGGCAGCCCCAGCATTTT. Translation gives CASSPGTGGRQPQHF. V and J are TRBV6-5 and TRBJ1-5, with 11 bases identical to TRBD1. The V gene end was trimmed by 5 bases and the J gene end by 7 bases; junction bases not matched to a gene: 7. Looked up from germline, CDR1 is MNHEY and CDR2 is SVGAGI. CDR3 length: 15 residues.

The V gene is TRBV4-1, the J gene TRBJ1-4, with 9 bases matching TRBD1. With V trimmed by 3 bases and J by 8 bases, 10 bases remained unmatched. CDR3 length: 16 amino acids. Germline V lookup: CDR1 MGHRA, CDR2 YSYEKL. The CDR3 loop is CASSHYPQGAREKLFF. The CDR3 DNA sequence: TGCGCCAGCAGCCACTACCCACAGGGGGCGCGGGAAAAACTGTTTTTT.

The CDR3 here is CASSFGVGEKLFF. In nucleotides, the CDR3 is TGCGCCAGCAGCTTCGGGGTTGGGGAAAAACTGTTTTTT. The chain employs TRBV5-1 and TRBJ1-4; D remains unclear. Germline assignment: CDR1 SGHRS and CDR2 YFSETQ. This CDR3 has 13 amino acids. V was pared by 2 bases and J by 8 bases, with 10 bases between.

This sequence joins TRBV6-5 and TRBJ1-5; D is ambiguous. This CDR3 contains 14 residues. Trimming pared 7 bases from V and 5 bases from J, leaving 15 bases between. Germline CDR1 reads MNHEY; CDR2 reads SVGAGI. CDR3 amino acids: CASTAAGHYQPQHF. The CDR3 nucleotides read TGTGCCAGCACCGCCGCGGGTCATTATCAGCCCCAGCATTTT.

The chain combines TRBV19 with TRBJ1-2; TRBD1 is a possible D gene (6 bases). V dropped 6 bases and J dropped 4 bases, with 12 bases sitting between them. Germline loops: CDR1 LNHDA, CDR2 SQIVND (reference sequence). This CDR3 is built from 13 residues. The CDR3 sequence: CASSLGGAYGYTF. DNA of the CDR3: TGTGCCAGTAGCCTAGGGGGGGCCTATGGCTACACCTTC.

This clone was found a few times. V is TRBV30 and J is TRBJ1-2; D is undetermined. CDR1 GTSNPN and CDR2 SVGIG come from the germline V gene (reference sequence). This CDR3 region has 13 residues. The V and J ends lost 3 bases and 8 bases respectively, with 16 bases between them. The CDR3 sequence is CAWREIATKGYTF. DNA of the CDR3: TGTGCCTGGAGGGAGATCGCTACGAAAGGCTACACCTTC.

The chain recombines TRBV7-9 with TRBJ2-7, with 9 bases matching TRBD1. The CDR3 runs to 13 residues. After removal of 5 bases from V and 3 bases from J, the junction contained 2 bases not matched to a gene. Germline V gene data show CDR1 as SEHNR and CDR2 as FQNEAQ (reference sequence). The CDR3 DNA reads TGTGCCAGCAGCCCGGGACAGGGCTACGAGCAGTACTTC. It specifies CASSPGQGYEQYF.

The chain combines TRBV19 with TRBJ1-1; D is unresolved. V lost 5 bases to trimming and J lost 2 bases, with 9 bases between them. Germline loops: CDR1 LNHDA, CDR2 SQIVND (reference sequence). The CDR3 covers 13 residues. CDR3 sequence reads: CASSEVPNTEAFF. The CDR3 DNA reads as TGTGCCAGTAGTGAGGTGCCTAACACTGAAGCTTTCTTT.

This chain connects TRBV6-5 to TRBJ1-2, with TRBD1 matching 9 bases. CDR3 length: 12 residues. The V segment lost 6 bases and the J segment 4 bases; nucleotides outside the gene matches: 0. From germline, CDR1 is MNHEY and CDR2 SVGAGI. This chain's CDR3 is CASRDRGYGYTF. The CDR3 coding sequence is TGTGCCAGCAGGGACAGGGGCTATGGCTACACCTTC.

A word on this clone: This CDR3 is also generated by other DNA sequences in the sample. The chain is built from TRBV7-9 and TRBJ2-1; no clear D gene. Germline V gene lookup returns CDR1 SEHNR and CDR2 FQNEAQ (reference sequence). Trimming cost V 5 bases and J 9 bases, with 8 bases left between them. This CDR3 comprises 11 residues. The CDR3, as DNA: TGTGCCAGCAGCCCCTCAGGTGAGCAGTTCTTC. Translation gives CASSPSGEQFF.

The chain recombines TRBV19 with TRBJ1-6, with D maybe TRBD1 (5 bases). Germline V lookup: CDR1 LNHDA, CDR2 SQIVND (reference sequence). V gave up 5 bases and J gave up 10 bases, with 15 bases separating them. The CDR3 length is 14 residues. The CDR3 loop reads CASSVRGGYSPLHF. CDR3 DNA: TGTGCCAGTAGTGTCCGGGGGGGATACTCACCCCTCCACTTT. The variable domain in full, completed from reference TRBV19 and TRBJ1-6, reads DGGITQSPKYLFRKEGQNVTLSCEQNLNHDAMYWYRQDPGQGLRLIYYSQIVNDFQKGDIAEGYSVSREKKESFPLTVTSAQKNPTAFYLCASSVRGGYSPLHFGNGTRLTVT.

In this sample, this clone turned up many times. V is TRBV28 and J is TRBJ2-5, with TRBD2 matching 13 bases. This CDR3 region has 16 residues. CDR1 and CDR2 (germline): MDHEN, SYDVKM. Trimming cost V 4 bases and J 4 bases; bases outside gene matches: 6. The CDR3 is CASSSILAGGIETQYF. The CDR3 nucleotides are TGTGCCAGCAGTTCTATACTAGCGGGAGGGATAGAGACCCAGTACTTC.

The CDR3 region has the DNA TGTGCCAGCAGTTTGGTCAATGTCGACGGACCGGGGTCCCAGCATTTT. Its translation: CASSLVNVDGPGSQHF. V usage is TRBV28 and J usage is TRBJ1-5; D unclear. CDR1 is MDHEN, CDR2 SYDVKM, per germline. Trimming pared 3 bases from V and 11 bases from J, leaving 23 bases between. The CDR3 is made up of 16 amino acids.

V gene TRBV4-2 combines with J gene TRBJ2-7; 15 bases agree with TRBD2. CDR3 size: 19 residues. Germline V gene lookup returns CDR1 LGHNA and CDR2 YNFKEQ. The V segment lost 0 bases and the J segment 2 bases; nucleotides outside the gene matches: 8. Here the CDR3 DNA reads TGTGCCAGCAGCCAAGAGCTGGGACTAGCGGGAGGAGGCGCCTACGAGCAGTACTTC. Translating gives CASSQELGLAGGGAYEQYF.